The text below deals with one T cell receptor (beta chain). Antigen specificity is unknown. The data originate from a study of shared clonotypes between healthy human individuals. Germline CDR1 MDHEN, CDR2 SYDVKM. The CDR3 consists of 12 residues. V was pared by 2 bases and J by 8 bases, with 9 bases between. Assay used: immunoSEQ multiplex PCR; TCRdb lists only in-frame clones, some missing. This sample has around 1.5 million clones; under 99% occur once, and the top ten carry roughly 0.45%. Findings and limits, study-wide: Donors were few, which limited the genetic and exposure-history diversity represented.

The sample comprised naive CD4+ T cells sorted from blood. Subset noted: CD45RA+ positively selected. The chain links TRBV28 to TRBJ1-2, with D unclear. The TCR sequence derives from a man aged 25 to 40 in good health. In DNA form, the CDR3 reads TGTGCCAGCAGTTTAGCCGGAGGGGGCTACACCTTC. Its protein is CASSLAGGGYTF.